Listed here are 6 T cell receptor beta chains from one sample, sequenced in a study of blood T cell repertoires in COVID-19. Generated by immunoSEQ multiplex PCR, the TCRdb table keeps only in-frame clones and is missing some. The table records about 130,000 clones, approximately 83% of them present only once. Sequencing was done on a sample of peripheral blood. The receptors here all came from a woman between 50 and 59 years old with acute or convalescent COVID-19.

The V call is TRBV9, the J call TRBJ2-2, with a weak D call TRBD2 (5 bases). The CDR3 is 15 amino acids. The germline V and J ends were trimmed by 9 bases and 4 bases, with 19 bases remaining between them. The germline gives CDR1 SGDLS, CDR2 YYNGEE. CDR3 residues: CATSRGVGSTGELFF. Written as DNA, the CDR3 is TGTGCCACCTCCCGGGGAGTCGGAAGCACCGGGGAGCTGTTTTTT.

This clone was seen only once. The CDR3 reads CASSVGTVNTEAFF. In DNA, the CDR3 is TGTGCCAGCAGCGTTGGGACAGTAAACACTGAAGCTTTCTTT. The chain has TRBV7-8 and TRBJ1-1; TRBD1 aligns across 7 bases. The germline V gene has CDR1 SGHVS and CDR2 FQNEAQ. The length of the CDR3 is 14 residues. The trim removed 5 bases at V and 2 bases at J, leaving 5 bases unmatched.

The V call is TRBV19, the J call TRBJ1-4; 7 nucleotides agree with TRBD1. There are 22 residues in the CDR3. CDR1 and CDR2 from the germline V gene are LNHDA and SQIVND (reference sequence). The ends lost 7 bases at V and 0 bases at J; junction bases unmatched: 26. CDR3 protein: CASMVFHLFPGQPIATNEKLFF. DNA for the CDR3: TGTGCCAGTATGGTCTTTCATCTTTTCCCGGGACAGCCGATAGCAACTAATGAAAAACTGTTTTTT.

The CDR3 is CASSPYQDRVEKLFF. DNA of the CDR3: TGTGCCAGCAGCCCGTACCAGGACAGGGTAGAAAAACTGTTTTTT. This chain uses TRBV14 with TRBJ1-4; 8 bases are shared with TRBD1. CDR3 size: 15 residues. CDR1 and CDR2 from the germline V gene are SGHDN and FVKESK. V lost 4 bases and J lost 8; bases outside the gene matches: 9.

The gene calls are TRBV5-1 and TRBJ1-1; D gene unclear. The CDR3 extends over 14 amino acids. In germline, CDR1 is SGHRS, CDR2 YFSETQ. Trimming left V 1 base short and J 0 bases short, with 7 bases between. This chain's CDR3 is CASSLHAVNTEAFF. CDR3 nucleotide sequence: TGCGCCAGCAGCTTGCACGCGGTGAACACTGAAGCTTTCTTT.

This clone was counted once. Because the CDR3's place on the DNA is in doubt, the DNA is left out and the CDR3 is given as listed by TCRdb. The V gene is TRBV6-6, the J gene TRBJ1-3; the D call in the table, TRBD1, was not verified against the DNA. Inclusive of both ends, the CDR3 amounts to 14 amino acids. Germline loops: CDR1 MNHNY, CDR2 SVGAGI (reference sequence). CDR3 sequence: CASSSSTGGNTIYF.